This T cell receptor (beta chain) was obtained from a study of blood T cell repertoires in COVID-19. Original processing notes: Estimation of nucleated cell counts was performed using reference gene primer amplification. Libraries were prepared by immunoSEQ multiplex PCR; TCRdb keeps only in-frame clonotypes and omits some of them. The DNA was the basis for D and trimming; V, J and clone size are from that table. In the table there are around 13,000 clones, about nine tenths of which are singletons. The CDR3 has 12 amino acids. Between the trimmed V and J ends, which lost 5 bases and 3 bases, there was a span of 8 bases. The germline CDR1 and CDR2 sequences are SGHAT and FQNNGV.

The receptor's source is a human donor in a cohort sampled during active COVID-19. The chain couples TRBV11-2 to TRBJ2-7; D gene ambiguous. Sequenced sample: peripheral blood. Written as DNA, the CDR3 is TGTGCCAGCAGCCTACCCCACTACGAGCAGTACTTC. Protein product: CASSLPHYEQYF.